This T cell receptor (beta chain) comes out of a study of blood T cell repertoires in COVID-19. About the study: The origin of the acute and convalescent COVID-19 samples was the United States, Italy and Spain. Nucleic acid was either cDNA or gDNA, and it came from T cells, B-cell-depleted T cells, or PBMCs.

This clone occurred once. V gave up 0 bases and J gave up 2 bases; unmatched junction bases: 13. The CDR3 runs 19 residues. The V gene's germline CDR1 is LNHNV and CDR2 YYDKDF (reference sequence). Method: immunoSEQ multiplex PCR; TCRdb's copy keeps in-frame clones and lacks some. The sample yields about 75,000 clones, more than 65% seen once. The TCR sequence derives from a woman older than 75 with active or convalescent COVID-19. The chain is built from TRBV15 and TRBJ2-3, with 8 bases lining up with TRBD1. The source material was peripheral blood. CDR3 sequence reads: CATSREDRDRWYITDTQYF. CDR3 nucleotide sequence: TGTGCCACCAGCAGAGAAGACCGGGACAGGTGGTATATCACAGATACGCAGTATTTT.